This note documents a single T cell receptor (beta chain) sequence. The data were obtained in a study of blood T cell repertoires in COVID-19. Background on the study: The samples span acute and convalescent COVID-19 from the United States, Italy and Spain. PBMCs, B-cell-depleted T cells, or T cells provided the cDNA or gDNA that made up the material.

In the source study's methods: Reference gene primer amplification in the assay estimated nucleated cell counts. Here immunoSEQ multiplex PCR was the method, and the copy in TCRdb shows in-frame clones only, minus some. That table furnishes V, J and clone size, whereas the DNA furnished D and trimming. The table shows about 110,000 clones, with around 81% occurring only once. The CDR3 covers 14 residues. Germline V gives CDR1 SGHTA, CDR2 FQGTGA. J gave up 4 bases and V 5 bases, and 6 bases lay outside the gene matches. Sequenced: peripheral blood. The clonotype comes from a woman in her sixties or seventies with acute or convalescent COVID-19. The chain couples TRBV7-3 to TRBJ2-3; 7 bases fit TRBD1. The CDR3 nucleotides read TGTGCCAGCAGCCTTACAGGGGACCCAGATACGCAGTATTTT. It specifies CASSLTGDPDTQYF.